These 9 T cell receptor beta chains came from one sample sequenced in a study of blood T cell repertoires in COVID-19. Method: immunoSEQ multiplex PCR; TCRdb's copy keeps in-frame clones and lacks some. This sample carries around 150,000 clones, about 89% of them seen once, and the ten largest clones take roughly 3.1%. The sequenced sample was peripheral blood. The receptors shown here come from a man between 60 and 75 years old with acute or convalescent COVID-19.

V gene TRBV4-1 combines with J gene TRBJ1-1, with TRBD1 as a possible D gene (6 bases). The V end lost 7 bases, the J end lost 1 base, and 13 bases lay between the germline ends. The CDR3 sequence is 14 residues long. Germline V gene sequence: CDR1 MGHRA, CDR2 YSYEKL. CDR3 DNA: TGCGCCAGCACTACAACAGGGCAGAACACTGAAGCTTTCTTT. Protein product: CASTTTGQNTEAFF.

The table lists this clone with a count of one. The chain has TRBV6-5 and TRBJ1-1; the D gene is possibly TRBD1 (5 bases). CDR3 length: 14 amino acids. Trimming removed 5 bases at V and 1 base at J, with 11 bases between. The V gene's germline CDR1 is MNHEY and CDR2 SVGAGI. CDR3 protein: CASSRQTWNTEAFF. CDR3 coding DNA: TGTGCCAGCAGTCGACAGACATGGAACACTGAAGCTTTCTTT.

The chain links TRBV2 to TRBJ2-1, with D hard to call. The CDR3 contains 13 residues. Between the trimmed V and J ends, which lost 5 bases and 4 bases, there was a span of 9 bases. The germline V gene encodes CDR1 SNHLY and CDR2 FYNNEI. In nucleotides, the CDR3 is TGTGCCAGCAGTCCAACAGAATACAATGAGCAGTTCTTC. It is translated as CASSPTEYNEQFF.

The CDR3 DNA is TGTGCCAGTAGTATTTCAGGTTATAGCAATCAGCCCCAGCATTTT. Its translation: CASSISGYSNQPQHF. V usage is TRBV19 and J usage is TRBJ1-5; the D is unclear. Looked up from germline, CDR1 is LNHDA and CDR2 is SQIVND (reference sequence). Trimming pared 3 bases from V and 0 bases from J, leaving 9 bases between. The CDR3 spans 15 residues.

This clone showed up many times. The chain recombines TRBV19 with TRBJ2-2, with D possibly being TRBD1 (5 bases). Deletions cut 6 bases from V and 7 bases from J, with 12 bases between. CDR1 LNHDA and CDR2 SQIVND come from the germline V gene (reference sequence). This CDR3 contains 13 residues. The CDR3 loop is CASRGLGHGELFF. The CDR3 DNA is TGTGCCAGTAGGGGCCTAGGACACGGGGAGCTGTTTTTT.

V is TRBV6-5 and J is TRBJ1-6, with TRBD1 as a possible D gene (5 bases). The CDR3 runs to 14 residues. The germline gives CDR1 MNHEY, CDR2 SVGAGI. Trimming stripped 5 bases from V and 8 bases from J, with 13 bases between. For the CDR3, the DNA is TGTGCCAGCAGTACGCAGGGTCCCCATTCACCCCTCCACTTT. Protein sequence: CASSTQGPHSPLHF.

The chain is built from TRBV2 and TRBJ1-1, with unresolved D. The germline V gene encodes CDR1 SNHLY and CDR2 FYNNEI. With 6 bases removed from V and 5 bases from J, the gap between germline ends came to 10 bases. The CDR3 is 12 amino acids. DNA for the CDR3: TGTGCCAGCAGGGTTACTGTGACTGAAGCTTTCTTT. Residues: CASRVTVTEAFF.

This chain links TRBV7-9 with TRBJ1-6; no clear D gene. The CDR3 contains 16 residues. The germline CDR1 and CDR2 sequences are SEHNR and FQNEAQ (reference sequence). Trimming took 0 bases from V and 0 from J, leaving 6 bases between them. CDR3 loop: CASSLAESSYNSPLHF. The CDR3 DNA reads TGTGCCAGCAGCTTAGCGGAGAGCTCCTATAATTCACCCCTCCACTTT.

The CDR3 spells CASSLRAGGTEAFF. The DNA of the CDR3 is TGTGCCAGCAGCTTGAGGGCAGGGGGCACTGAAGCTTTCTTT. The chain recombines TRBV5-4 with TRBJ1-1; TRBD1 agrees at 7 bases. The germline gives CDR1 SGHNT, CDR2 YYREEE (reference sequence). This CDR3 comprises 14 residues. After removal of 1 base from V and 4 bases from J, the junction contained 4 bases not matched to a gene.